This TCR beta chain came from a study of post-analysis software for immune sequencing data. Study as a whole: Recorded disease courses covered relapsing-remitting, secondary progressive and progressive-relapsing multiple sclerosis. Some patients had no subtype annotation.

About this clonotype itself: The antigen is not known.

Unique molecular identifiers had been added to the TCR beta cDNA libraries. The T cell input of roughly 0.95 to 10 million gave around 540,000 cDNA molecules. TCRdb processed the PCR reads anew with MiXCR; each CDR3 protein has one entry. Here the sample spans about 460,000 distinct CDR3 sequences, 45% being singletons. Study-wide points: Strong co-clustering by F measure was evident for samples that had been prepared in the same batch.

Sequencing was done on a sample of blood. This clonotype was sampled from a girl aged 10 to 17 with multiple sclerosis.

CDR3 nucleotide sequence: TGTGCCACCCGAGAGGGGAGCGCCGAGACCCAGTACTTC. Protein: CATREGSAETQYF. V usage is TRBV15 and J usage is TRBJ2-5; D might be TRBD1 or TRBD2, each matching 5 bases. The V and J ends lost 8 bases and 5 bases respectively, with 15 bases between them. CDR1 and CDR2 (germline): LNHNV, YYDKDF (reference sequence). The CDR3 consists of 13 residues. The variable domain in full, with the rest retrieved from reference TRBV15 and TRBJ2-5, is DAMVIQNPRYQVTQFGKPVTLSCSQTLNHNVMYWYQQKSSQAPKLLFHYYDKDFNNEADTPDNFQSRRPNTSFCFLDIRSPGLGDTAMYLCATREGSAETQYFGPGTRLLVL.